This T cell receptor (beta chain) was profiled in a study of blood T cell repertoires in COVID-19. Clones were read by immunoSEQ multiplex PCR, and TCRdb kept only the in-frame ones, dropping some. The sample contains approximately 280,000 clones, around nine tenths of which appear only once. Trimming shortened V by 3 bases and J by 4 bases, and 9 bases separated the two germline ends. The CDR3 runs to 13 residues. Sequencing input: PBMCs or T cells enriched from blood (not recorded which). The source of this sequence is a woman aged 35 to 49 who had recovered from COVID-19. The chain combines TRBV12-3 or TRBV12-4 with TRBJ1-2, with D uncertain. The CDR3 region is CASSFSSGYGYTF. DNA of the CDR3: TGTGCCAGCAGTTTCTCTAGTGGCTATGGCTACACCTTC.